Following are 32 T cell receptor beta chains from one sample sequenced in a study of T cells in Graves' hyperthyroidism and ophthalmopathy. Amplification yielded TCR beta CDR3 regions, with RNA transcripts as the source. TCR CDR3 regions were first amplified by RT-PCR with HTBI primers. TCRdb ran MiXCR on the multiplex PCR reads and lists one entry per CDR3 protein. This sample has roughly 800,000 distinct CDR3 sequences; 38% occur once, and the top ten carry around 9.3%. Source material: blood. These receptors were obtained from a man between 18 and 35 years old with Graves' hyperthyroidism.

This chain uses TRBV5-1 with TRBJ1-5; 7 bases are shared with TRBD1. V shed 2 bases and J 3 bases; nucleotides not matched to a gene: 11. CDR3 length: 17 residues. Per germline, CDR1 SGHRS and CDR2 YFSETQ. The CDR3 reads CASSLGDRELSNQPQHF. In nucleotides, the CDR3 is TGCGCCAGCAGCTTAGGAGACAGGGAATTATCCAATCAGCCCCAGCATTTT.

This clonotype occurred many times. V is TRBV24-1 and J is TRBJ2-7; D tentatively reads TRBD1 or TRBD2 (6 bases each). The CDR3 has 13 amino acids. V was trimmed by 5 bases and J by 7 bases, leaving 14 bases between them. Per germline, CDR1 KGHDR and CDR2 SFDVKD. CDR3 coding DNA: TGTGCCACCAGTGCGGGGGCATCGGAGGAGCAGTACTTC. It codes for CATSAGASEEQYF.

This clonotype appeared many times. The genes are TRBV19 and TRBJ1-1, with no clear D. V was pared by 5 bases and J by 4 bases, with 14 bases between. This CDR3 is built from 14 residues. Germline V CDR1 and CDR2: LNHDA, SQIVND (reference sequence). CDR3 DNA: TGTGCCAGTAGTTCTCTAGATAGGAGCACTGAAGCTTTCTTT. It encodes CASSSLDRSTEAFF. Drawing the rest from reference TRBV19 and TRBJ1-1, the complete variable domain is DGGITQSPKYLFRKEGQNVTLSCEQNLNHDAMYWYRQDPGQGLRLIYYSQIVNDFQKGDIAEGYSVSREKKESFPLTVTSAQKNPTAFYLCASSSLDRSTEAFFGQGTRLTVV.

This clonotype has ten or more counts. V and J are TRBV25-1 and TRBJ1-2; D unresolved. Trimming took off 0 bases at V and 8 bases at J, with 7 bases between the two ends. The CDR3 loop spans 12 amino acids. The V gene's germline CDR1 is MGHDK and CDR2 SYGVNS. The CDR3 DNA sequence: TGTGCCAGCAGTGAATACAGATCCGGCTACACCTTC. It specifies CASSEYRSGYTF.

This clonotype occurred many times. The chain couples TRBV19 to TRBJ1-2, with D tentatively TRBD1 (5 bases). The CDR3 runs 12 residues. V lost 5 bases to trimming and J lost 8 bases, with 12 bases between them. The germline V gene encodes CDR1 LNHDA and CDR2 SQIVND (reference sequence). The CDR3 coding sequence is TGTGCCAGTAGTCACGACAGACACGGCTACACCTTC. The encoded protein is CASSHDRHGYTF.

This clonotype was detected many times. The chain has TRBV29-1 and TRBJ2-2; D gene uncertain. V lost 0 bases and J lost 6, with 14 bases in between. The CDR3 is 15 residues long. The germline CDR1 and CDR2 sequences are SQVTM and ANQGSEA. The CDR3, as DNA: TGCAGCGTTGAAGATCGTTGGGCTCGGGCCGGGGAGCTGTTTTTT. The encoded protein is CSVEDRWARAGELFF.

The chain has TRBV29-1 and TRBJ2-5, with 7 bases fitting TRBD2. Trimming took 8 bases from V and 3 from J; bases not matched to a gene: 9. CDR1 and CDR2 from the germline V gene are SQVTM and ANQGSEA. This CDR3 has 13 residues. CDR3 DNA sequence: TGCAGCAGCCTACAGGCGGGAGAAGAGACCCAGTACTTC. Protein: CSSLQAGEETQYF.

Many counts were recorded for this clonotype. CDR3: CSVEEGVATEAFF. The CDR3 coding sequence is TGCAGCGTTGAAGAAGGGGTGGCCACTGAAGCTTTCTTT. This chain links TRBV29-1 with TRBJ1-1; weak D call: TRBD1 (5 bases). This CDR3 contains 13 residues. The germline V gene encodes CDR1 SQVTM and CDR2 ANQGSEA. Trimming took 0 bases from V and 4 from J, leaving 9 bases between them.

The V and J genes are TRBV7-2 and TRBJ1-5; D is uncertain. This CDR3 contains 15 residues. Germline assignment: CDR1 SGHTA and CDR2 FQGNSA. Trimming stripped 5 bases from V and 2 bases from J, with 13 bases between. The CDR3 region is CASSGGPGGNQPQHF. CDR3 nucleotides: TGTGCCAGCAGCGGCGGGCCGGGTGGCAATCAGCCCCAGCATTTT. Full variable domain (rest looked up from reference TRBV7-2 and TRBJ1-5): GAGVSQSPSNKVTEKGKDVELRCDPISGHTALYWYRQSLGQGLEFLIYFQGNSAPDKSGLPSDRFSAERTGGSVSTLTIQRTQQEDSAVYLCASSGGPGGNQPQHFGDGTRLSIL.

The CDR3 sequence is CASRVLDRKNTEAFF. The CDR3 DNA reads as TGTGCCAGCAGAGTGTTAGACAGAAAGAACACTGAAGCTTTCTTT. The chain has TRBV6-1 and TRBJ1-1, with a weak D call TRBD1 (5 bases). The germline V gene encodes CDR1 MNHNS and CDR2 SASEGT. This CDR3 contains 15 residues. The V and J ends lost 6 bases and 1 base respectively, with 15 bases between them.

The genes are TRBV7-9 and TRBJ2-5, with 11 nucleotides matching TRBD2. This CDR3 spans 16 amino acids. Germline lookup yields CDR1 SEHNR and CDR2 FQNEAQ (reference sequence). The V and J ends lost 6 bases and 3 bases, in that order; junction bases with no gene match: 9. CDR3 in amino acids: CASSPPILAGEETQYF. DNA for the CDR3: TGTGCCAGCAGTCCCCCTATACTAGCGGGGGAAGAGACCCAGTACTTC.

Comments on this clonotype: A single base separates this from a much larger clone, so it may be a read error. V is TRBV9 and J is TRBJ1-2, with TRBD1 identical over 11 bases. With 4 bases clipped from V and 4 bases from J, the junction kept 9 bases outside the gene matches. The CDR3 length is 16 residues. The germline V gene has CDR1 SGDLS and CDR2 YYNGEE. As DNA, the CDR3 is TGTGCCAGCAGCCAGCGATGGACAGGGGGCATCTATGGCTACACCTTC. Translating gives CASSQRWTGGIYGYTF.

With regard to this clonotype: A much more abundant neighbour one base away suggests this may be a read error. The chain has TRBV7-8 and TRBJ1-2; 8 bases match TRBD1. V was pared by 1 base and J by 10 bases, with 5 bases of the junction left unmatched. The CDR3 contains 13 residues. CDR1 and CDR2 (germline): SGHVS, FQNEAQ. CDR3 nucleotide sequence: TGTGCCAGCAGCTTAGGAAACAGGGGGGTCTACACCTTC. This codes for CASSLGNRGVYTF.

The chain carries TRBV6-6 and TRBJ1-1; D gene unclear. The CDR3 totals 13 residues. V gave up 1 base and J gave up 7 bases, with 10 bases separating them. Germline lookup yields CDR1 MNHNY and CDR2 SVGAGI (reference sequence). CDR3 in amino acids: CASSYFGQDEAFF. In DNA, the CDR3 is TGTGCCAGCAGTTACTTTGGCCAGGATGAAGCTTTCTTT.

At least ten counts were recorded for this clonotype. The chain combines TRBV24-1 with TRBJ1-5, with D maybe TRBD1 (6 bases). CDR3 length equals 16 residues. Germline assignment: CDR1 KGHDR and CDR2 SFDVKD. Trimming took off 2 bases at V and 1 base at J, with 11 bases between the two ends. CDR3 sequence: CATSDSQTGSNQPQHF. CDR3 bases: TGTGCCACCAGTGATTCCCAAACAGGGAGCAATCAGCCCCAGCATTTT.

CDR3 sequence: CSAIDGQLNTEAFF. CDR3 nucleotides: TGCAGTGCTATTGACGGACAGCTGAACACTGAAGCTTTCTTT. The rearrangement uses TRBV20-1 and TRBJ1-1; weak D call: TRBD1 (6 bases). Per the germline V gene, CDR1 is DFQATT and CDR2 is SNEGSKA (reference sequence). V was cut by 4 bases and J by 0 bases, with 12 bases left in between. The CDR3 consists of 14 residues.

To note about this clonotype: A much larger clone is a single base away; this may be a read error. V and J are TRBV7-2 and TRBJ2-2; D possibly matches TRBD1 or TRBD2 (5 bases each). V was clipped by 3 bases and J by 5 bases, with 13 bases between them. This CDR3 region has 15 residues. From germline, CDR1 is SGHTA and CDR2 FQGNSA. The CDR3 here is CASSFGAVGTGELFF. The CDR3 DNA reads as TGTGCCAGCAGCTTCGGGGCCGTGGGGACCGGGGAGCTGTTTTTT.

This clonotype occurred many times. In DNA form, the CDR3 reads TGTGCCAGCAGCTTGGACAGGACCGTCTTAGGGGGCTACACCTTC. Encoded protein: CASSLDRTVLGGYTF. This rearrangement joins TRBV5-6 to TRBJ1-2; perhaps TRBD1 as D (5 bases). The CDR3 has 15 amino acids. Germline V gene lookup returns CDR1 SGHDT and CDR2 YYEEEE. The ends were cut back, 0 bases at V and 8 bases at J, with 17 bases in the middle.

This clonotype was seen ten or more times. The V call is TRBV20-1, the J call TRBJ2-7; tentative D call: TRBD1 (6 bases). Germline V gene lookup returns CDR1 DFQATT and CDR2 SNEGSKA (reference sequence). The CDR3 loop spans 11 amino acids. Between the trimmed V and J ends, which lost 8 bases and 5 bases, there was a span of 13 bases. The CDR3 DNA reads as TGCAGTCCCTCGACAGGTAACGAGCAGTACTTC. Amino acid sequence: CSPSTGNEQYF.

This clonotype was recorded many times. J is TRBJ2-7 and V is TRBV24-1; 7 bases match TRBD2. Germline CDR1 is KGHDR and CDR2 is SFDVKD. Trimming took 12 bases from V and 5 from J; bases not matched to a gene: 9. This CDR3 has 12 amino acids. CDR3 protein: CAAGTKTHEQYF. The CDR3, as DNA: TGTGCCGCCGGGACTAAGACCCACGAGCAGTACTTC.

The V gene is TRBV25-1, the J gene TRBJ2-7; 8 nucleotides align to TRBD1. Germline assignment: CDR1 MGHDK and CDR2 SYGVNS. The CDR3 covers 17 residues. The V segment lost 5 bases and the J segment 5 bases; nucleotides outside the gene matches: 17. The CDR3 sequence: CASSYPNLRGRAHEQYF. The CDR3 DNA reads as TGTGCCAGCAGTTACCCAAACCTCAGGGGGCGTGCCCACGAGCAGTACTTC.

A note on this clonotype: An end of the junction does not agree with germline; a read error may underlie this. This chain joins TRBV7-9 and TRBJ2-2; D is ambiguous. Per germline, CDR1 SEHNR and CDR2 FQNEAQ (reference sequence). CDR3 size: 14 residues. This CDR3 reads CASSQDRKDGELFF. CDR3 DNA sequence: TGCGCCAGCAGCCAAGATCGGAAGGACGGGGAGCTGTTTTTT.

V and J are TRBV25-1 and TRBJ2-7; D ambiguous. The CDR3 runs to 12 residues. Germline-derived CDR1 and CDR2 are MGHDK and SYGVNS. V lost 4 bases, J lost 9 bases, and 13 bases lay in between. The CDR3 is CASSATYHGQYF. CDR3 DNA: TGTGCCAGCAGTGCCACCTACCATGGGCAGTACTTC.

This clonotype was seen repeatedly, ten times or more. The chain links TRBV10-3 to TRBJ2-5, with unresolved D. V shed 4 bases and J shed 4 bases, with 7 bases lying between them. This CDR3 spans 12 amino acids. Germline assignment: CDR1 ENHRY and CDR2 SYGVKD. The CDR3 loop reads CAISGEGETQYF. The CDR3 region has the DNA TGTGCCATCAGTGGGGAAGGAGAGACCCAGTACTTC.

V gene TRBV20-1 combines with J gene TRBJ2-5, with D possibly matching TRBD2 (6 bases). Germline CDR1 is DFQATT and CDR2 is SNEGSKA (reference sequence). Trimming left V 2 bases short and J 3 bases short, with 16 bases between. This CDR3 spans 15 amino acids. The CDR3 bases are TGCAGTGCTAGATCAGCGGGCCTAATTAAAGAGACCCAGTACTTC. It yields the protein CSARSAGLIKETQYF.

In the case of this clonotype: Given the absence of the conserved phenylalanine or tryptophan at the CDR3 end, a read error is likely. The DNA is left out, because the CDR3 cannot be placed on it with certainty; the CDR3 is given as TCRdb lists it. This chain links TRBV11-2 with TRBJ1-4. Germline CDR1 SGHAT, CDR2 FQNNGV. Ends included, the CDR3 has 10 residues. The CDR3 loop is CASSLDEGFN.

This chain uses TRBV20-1 with TRBJ1-1; TRBD1 might be the D (6 bases). The CDR3 totals 14 residues. The V end lost 6 bases, the J end lost 4 bases, and 18 bases lay between the germline ends. CDR1 is DFQATT and CDR2 is SNEGSKA in the germline V gene (reference sequence). The CDR3 bases are TGCAGTGCCCGCGGGGGGGGGCGTAGCACTGAAGCTTTCTTT. Protein: CSARGGGRSTEAFF.

This clonotype came up a few times. The CDR3 spells CASSFDRGSSHEQYF. The CDR3 DNA sequence: TGTGCCAGCAGTTTCGACAGGGGGTCTTCCCACGAGCAGTACTTC. The chain carries TRBV6-6 and TRBJ2-7; 9 bases align to TRBD1. V dropped 4 bases and J dropped 5; count of bases not matched to a gene: 9. CDR1 is MNHNY and CDR2 is SVGAGI in the germline V gene (reference sequence). This CDR3 is 15 amino acids long.

V gene TRBV24-1 combines with J gene TRBJ2-2, with 8 bases that match TRBD2. Trimming took 7 bases from V and 0 from J; bases not matched to a gene: 3. Germline values: CDR1 KGHDR, CDR2 SFDVKD. The CDR3 has 15 residues. The CDR3 nucleotides read TGTGCCACCAGCGGGGGGGTCTCGAACACCGGGGAGCTGTTTTTT. As protein: CATSGGVSNTGELFF.

The V and J genes are TRBV7-8 and TRBJ2-5, with 7 bases aligning to TRBD1. CDR3 size: 15 residues. Germline CDR1 and CDR2: SGHVS and FQNEAQ. V shed 2 bases, J shed 5 bases, and the junction held 8 bases outside the gene matches. The CDR3 DNA is TGTGCCAGCAGCTTAACGAGACAGGGCTGGGAGACCCAGTACTTC. It yields the protein CASSLTRQGWETQYF.

This chain links TRBV29-1 with TRBJ2-7; D is perhaps TRBD1 or TRBD2 (6 bases each). The CDR3 consists of 11 residues. Germline lookup yields CDR1 SQVTM and CDR2 ANQGSEA. Trimming pared 6 bases from V and 5 bases from J, leaving 11 bases between. This CDR3 is CSVGGTDEQYF. CDR3 nucleotides: TGCAGCGTAGGGGGGACCGACGAGCAGTACTTC.

The CDR3 sequence is CASSLTGLQVYEQYF. In DNA form, the CDR3 reads TGTGCCAGCAGCTTAACGGGGCTTCAGGTCTACGAGCAGTACTTC. This rearrangement joins TRBV7-3 to TRBJ2-7; a possible D gene is TRBD1 (5 bases). Trimming cost V 0 bases and J 3 bases, with 12 bases left between them. This CDR3 contains 15 residues. CDR1 SGHTA and CDR2 FQGTGA come from the germline V gene.